A selection of T cell receptor beta chains follows, all from one sample in a study of T cell responses to AZD1222 COVID-19 vaccine. Method: immunoSEQ multiplex PCR; TCRdb's copy keeps in-frame clones and lacks some. The sample consists of about 140,000 clones, about 89% of them appearing once. Sample: peripheral blood, taken on day 0 of AZD1222 vaccination. These TCRs come from an adult in good health. The CDR3 runs from the conserved cysteine through the conserved F or W. D genes are given only for firm matches. Rows may omit the clone size; those that give it use once, few, many or a size class.

size	D	V	J	CDR3	DNA
-	-	TRBV5-1	TRBJ2-2	CATKGGQGNTGELFF	TGCGCCACCAAGGGGGGCCAGGGCAACACCGGGGAGCTGTTTTTT
-	-	TRBV21-1	TRBJ1-3	CASSNRWDSGNTIYF	TGTGCCAGCAGTAACAGGTGGGACTCTGGAAACACCATATATTTT
-	-	TRBV30	TRBJ2-3	CAWSESPSTDTQYF	TGTGCCTGGAGTGAGTCCCCCAGCACAGATACGCAGTATTTT
-	TRBD1	TRBV29-1	TRBJ2-1	CSATPRTGSYNEQFF	TGCAGCGCCACACCGAGGACAGGGTCCTACAATGAGCAGTTCTTC
-	-	TRBV6-5	TRBJ1-1	CASSYSIGVAGTEAFF	TGTGCCAGCAGTTATTCTATAGGGGTCGCCGGGACTGAAGCTTTCTTT
few	-	TRBV19	TRBJ1-5	CASSWERRSNQPQHF	TGTGCCAGTAGTTGGGAGCGACGGAGCAATCAGCCCCAGCATTTT
-	-	TRBV2	TRBJ1-4	CASSADHREKLFF	TGTGCCAGCAGTGCGGACCACAGGGAAAAACTGTTTTTT
-	-	TRBV15	TRBJ1-5	CATSRDLDQPQHF	TGTGCCACCAGCAGAGATCTGGACCAGCCCCAGCATTTT
-	-	TRBV6-1	TRBJ1-5	CASSDPTDSLNQPQHF	TGTGCCAGCAGTGATCCGACTGACAGCCTAAATCAGCCCCAGCATTTT
-	-	TRBV2	TRBJ1-2	CASSVAVQDYGYTF	TGTGCCAGCAGTGTTGCCGTCCAAGACTATGGCTACACCTTC
-	-	TRBV6-5	TRBJ1-2	CASSATQGRGYTF	TGTGCCAGCAGCGCCACACAGGGAAGGGGCTACACCTTC
-	-	TRBV12-3/TRBV12-4	TRBJ2-7	CASSSGATYEQYF	TGTGCCAGCAGTTCGGGGGCTACCTACGAGCAGTACTTC
few	TRBD1	TRBV7-9	TRBJ2-7	CASSLAGTGYNEQYF	TGTGCCAGCAGCCTAGCAGGGACAGGGTACAACGAGCAGTACTTC
-	-	TRBV30	TRBJ2-5	CAWSHESGEETQYF	TGTGCCTGGAGCCATGAATCTGGGGAAGAGACCCAGTACTTC
-	-	TRBV7-9	TRBJ1-2	CASSPSPRGGYTF	TGTGCCAGCAGCCCCTCCCCCCGTGGTGGCTACACCTTC
-	-	TRBV3-1/TRBV3-2	TRBJ2-1	CASSPNRGNEQFF	TGTGCCAGCAGCCCTAATCGGGGAAATGAGCAGTTCTTC
few	TRBD1	TRBV6-4	TRBJ1-2	CASSDDRGPVYDYGYTF	TGTGCCAGCAGTGACGACAGGGGGCCGGTTTACGATTATGGCTACACCTTC
-	TRBD1	TRBV2	TRBJ1-1	CASIGQGMNTEAFF	TGTGCCAGCATTGGACAGGGGATGAACACTGAAGCTTTCTTT
-	-	TRBV5-5	TRBJ1-2	CASSTRQESYGYTF	TGTGCCAGCAGCACCAGACAGGAATCTTATGGCTACACCTTC
-	-	TRBV13	TRBJ1-1	CASSDGIEAFF	TGTGCCAGCAGCGACGGGATTGAAGCTTTCTTT
-	TRBD2	TRBV7-9	TRBJ2-3	CASSLALAGGLDTQYF	TGTGCCAGCAGCTTAGCACTAGCGGGGGGGCTAGATACGCAGTATTTT
once	-	TRBV4-1	TRBJ2-7	CASSQEAQTYEQYF	TGCGCCAGCAGCCAAGAAGCGCAGACCTACGAGCAGTACTTC
-	-	TRBV19	TRBJ2-6	CASSISLSGANVLTF	TGTGCCAGTAGTATTAGCCTCTCTGGGGCCAACGTCCTGACTTTC
-	-	TRBV20-1	TRBJ2-1	CSAPQHNEQFF	TGCAGTGCCCCCCAGCACAATGAGCAGTTCTTC
-	-	TRBV6-1	TRBJ2-7	CASSDIPHLRSWAGKSEQYF	TGTGCCAGCAGTGATATCCCTCATCTACGCAGCTGGGCGGGGAAGTCCGAGCAGTACTTC
-	TRBD2	TRBV7-9	TRBJ2-7	CASSLHAGEGYEQYF	TGTGCCAGCAGCTTGCACGCGGGGGAGGGCTACGAGCAGTACTTC
-	-	TRBV5-1	TRBJ2-3	CASSLAGASTDTQYF	TGCGCCAGCAGCTTGGCGGGGGCTAGCACAGATACGCAGTATTTT
-	TRBD1	TRBV5-6	TRBJ2-1	CASSFETGNYNEQFF	TGTGCCAGCAGCTTCGAGACAGGGAACTACAATGAGCAGTTCTTC
-	-	TRBV7-9	TRBJ1-2	CASSLAETEGYGYTF	TGTGCCAGCAGCTTAGCGGAGACAGAAGGCTATGGCTACACCTTC
-	TRBD1	TRBV30	TRBJ2-7	CAWSRDRSYEQYF	TGTGCCTGGAGTCGGGACAGGAGCTACGAGCAATACTTC
-	-	TRBV12-3/TRBV12-4	TRBJ2-7	CASSLDTSEQYF	TGTGCCAGCAGTTTGGACACTAGCGAGCAGTACTTC
few	-	TRBV19	TRBJ2-5	CASSIGKETQYF	TGTGCCAGTAGTATAGGGAAAGAGACCCAGTACTTC
-	TRBD2	TRBV7-9	TRBJ2-1	CASSQIPGTSGRREQFF	TGTGCCAGCAGCCAGATACCCGGGACTAGCGGGAGGCGTGAGCAGTTCTTC
-	TRBD1	TRBV12-3/TRBV12-4	TRBJ1-2	CASTLTGNGGYTF	TGTGCCAGCACCTTGACAGGGAACGGAGGCTACACCTTC
-	-	TRBV4-2	TRBJ2-3	CASSPRGRTDTQYF	TGTGCCAGCAGCCCCCGCGGGCGCACAGATACGCAGTATTTT
-	TRBD1	TRBV7-3	TRBJ2-6	CASSLTGGGSGANVLTF	TGTGCCAGCAGCTTGACAGGGGGTGGCTCTGGGGCCAACGTCCTGACTTTC
-	TRBD1	TRBV7-2	TRBJ2-5	CASSQNRGETQYF	TGTGCCAGCAGCCAAAACAGGGGGGAGACCCAGTACTTC